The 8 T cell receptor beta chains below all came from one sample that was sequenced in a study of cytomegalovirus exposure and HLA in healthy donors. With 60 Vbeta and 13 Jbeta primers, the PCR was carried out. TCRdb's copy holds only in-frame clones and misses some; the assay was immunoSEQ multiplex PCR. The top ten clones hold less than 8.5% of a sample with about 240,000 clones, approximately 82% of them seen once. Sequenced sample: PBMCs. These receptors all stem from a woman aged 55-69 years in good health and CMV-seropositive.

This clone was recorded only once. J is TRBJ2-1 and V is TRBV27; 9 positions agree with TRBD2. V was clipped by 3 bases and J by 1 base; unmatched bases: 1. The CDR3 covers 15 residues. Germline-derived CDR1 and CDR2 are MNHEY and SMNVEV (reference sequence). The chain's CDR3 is CASSFSGRSYNEQFF. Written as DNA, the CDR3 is TGTGCCAGCAGTTTTAGCGGGAGATCCTACAATGAGCAGTTCTTC.

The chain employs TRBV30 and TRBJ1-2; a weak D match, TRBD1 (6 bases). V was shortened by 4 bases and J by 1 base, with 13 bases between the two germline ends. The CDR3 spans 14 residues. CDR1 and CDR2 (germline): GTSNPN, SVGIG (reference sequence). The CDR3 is CAWIKGGVNYGYTF. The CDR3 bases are TGTGCCTGGATCAAGGGGGGGGTTAACTATGGCTACACCTTC.

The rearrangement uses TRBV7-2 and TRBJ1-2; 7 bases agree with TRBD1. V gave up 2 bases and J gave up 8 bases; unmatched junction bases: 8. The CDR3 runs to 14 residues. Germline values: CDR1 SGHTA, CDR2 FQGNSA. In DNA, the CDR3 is TGTGCCAGCAGCTTATCCGACAGGGCTCGCGGCTACACCTTC. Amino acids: CASSLSDRARGYTF. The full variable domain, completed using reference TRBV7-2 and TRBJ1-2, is GAGVSQSPSNKVTEKGKDVELRCDPISGHTALYWYRQSLGQGLEFLIYFQGNSAPDKSGLPSDRFSAERTGGSVSTLTIQRTQQEDSAVYLCASSLSDRARGYTFGSGTRLTVV.

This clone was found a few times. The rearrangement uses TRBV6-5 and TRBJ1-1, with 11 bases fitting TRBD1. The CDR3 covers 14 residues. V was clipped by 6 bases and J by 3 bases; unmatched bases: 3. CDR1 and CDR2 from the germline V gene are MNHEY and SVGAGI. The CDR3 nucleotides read TGTGCCAGCAGGGGACAGGGGGAGTACACTGAAGCTTTCTTT. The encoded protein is CASRGQGEYTEAFF.

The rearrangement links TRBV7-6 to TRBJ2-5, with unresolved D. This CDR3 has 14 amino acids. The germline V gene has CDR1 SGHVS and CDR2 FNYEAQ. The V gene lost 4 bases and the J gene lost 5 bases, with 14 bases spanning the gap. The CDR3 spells CASSSSVVRETQYF. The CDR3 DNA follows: TGTGCCAGCAGCTCATCAGTTGTGCGGGAGACCCAGTACTTC.

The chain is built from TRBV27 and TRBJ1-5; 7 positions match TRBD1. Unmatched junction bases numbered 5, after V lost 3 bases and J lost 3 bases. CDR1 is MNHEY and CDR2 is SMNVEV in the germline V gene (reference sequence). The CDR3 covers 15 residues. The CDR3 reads CASSFGGQINQPQHF. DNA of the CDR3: TGTGCCAGCAGTTTCGGGGGACAGATCAATCAGCCCCAGCATTTT.

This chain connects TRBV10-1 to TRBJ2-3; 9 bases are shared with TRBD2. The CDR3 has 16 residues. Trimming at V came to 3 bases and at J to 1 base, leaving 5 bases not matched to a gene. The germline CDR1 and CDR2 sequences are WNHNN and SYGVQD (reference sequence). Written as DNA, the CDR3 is TGCGCCAGCAGTGAATTGGTAGCGGGAGGCACAGATACGCAGTATTTT. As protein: CASSELVAGGTDTQYF.

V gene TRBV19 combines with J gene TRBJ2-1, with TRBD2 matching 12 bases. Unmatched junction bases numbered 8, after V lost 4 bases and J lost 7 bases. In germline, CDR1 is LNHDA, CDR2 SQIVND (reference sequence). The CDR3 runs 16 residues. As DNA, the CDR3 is TGTGCCAGTAGTACTAGCGGGAGGGCATTCACAAATGAGCAGTTCTTC. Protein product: CASSTSGRAFTNEQFF.